This T cell receptor (beta chain) was sequenced during a study of T cell repertoires in cytomegalovirus infection. Study overall: Public TCR beta signature analysis indicated the presence of both CMV infection and matching HLA type. Regarding the study as a whole: The study identified carriers of CMV plus the relevant HLA from cumulative public TCR beta family frequency. Clonotypes of TCR beta that were HLA-C-restricted and CMV-specific dominated the ex vivo response.

TCRdb processed the reads anew with MiXCR; each CDR3 protein has one entry. Of 300,000 or so distinct CDR3 sequences detected, about 23% appear once; the ten largest clones hold approximately 15%. V was shortened by 4 bases and J by 3 bases, with 10 bases between the two germline ends. The CDR3 is 14 residues long. The germline CDR1 and CDR2 sequences are SEHNR and FQNEAQ (reference sequence). In regard to this clonotype: Its cognate antigen is unknown.

The TCR sequence derives from a human donor in good health (CMV status not recorded). Some clones in this sample may be carry-over from other donors' samples. The specimen was PBMCs. The chain uses TRBV7-9 and TRBJ1-5; tentatively, D is TRBD1 (5 bases). CDR3: CASSYGGNNQPQHF. CDR3 sequence (DNA): TGTGCCAGCAGCTACGGGGGAAACAATCAGCCCCAGCATTTT.